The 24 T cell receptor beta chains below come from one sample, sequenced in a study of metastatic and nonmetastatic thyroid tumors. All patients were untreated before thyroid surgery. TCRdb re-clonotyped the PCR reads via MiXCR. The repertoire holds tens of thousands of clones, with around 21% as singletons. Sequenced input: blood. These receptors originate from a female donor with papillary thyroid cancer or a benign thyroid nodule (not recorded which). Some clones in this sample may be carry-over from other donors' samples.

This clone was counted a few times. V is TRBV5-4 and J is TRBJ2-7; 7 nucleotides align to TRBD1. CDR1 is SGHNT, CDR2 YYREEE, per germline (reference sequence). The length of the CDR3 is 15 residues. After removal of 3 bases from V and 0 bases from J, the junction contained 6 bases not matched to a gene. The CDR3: CASSSAGTASYEQYF. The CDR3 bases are TGTGCCAGCAGCTCAGCCGGGACAGCCTCCTACGAGCAGTACTTC.

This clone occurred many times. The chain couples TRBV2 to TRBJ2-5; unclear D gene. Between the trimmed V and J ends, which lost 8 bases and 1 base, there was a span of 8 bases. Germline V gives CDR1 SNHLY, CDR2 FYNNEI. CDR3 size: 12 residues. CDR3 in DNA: TGTGCCAGCGCCAGCGTCCAAGAGACCCAGTACTTC. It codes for CASASVQETQYF.

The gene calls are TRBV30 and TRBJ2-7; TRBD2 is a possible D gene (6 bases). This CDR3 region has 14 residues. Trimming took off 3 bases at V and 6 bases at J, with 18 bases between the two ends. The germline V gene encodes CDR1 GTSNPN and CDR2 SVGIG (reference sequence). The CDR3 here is CAWSRAPLGGEQYF. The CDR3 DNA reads TGTGCCTGGAGCCGAGCCCCTCTGGGAGGCGAGCAGTACTTC. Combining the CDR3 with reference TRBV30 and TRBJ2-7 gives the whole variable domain SQTIHQWPATLVQPVGSPLSLECTVEGTSNPNLYWYRQAAGRGLQLLFYSVGIGQISSEVPQNLSASRPQDRQFILSSKKLLLSDSGFYLCAWSRAPLGGEQYFGPGTRLTVT.

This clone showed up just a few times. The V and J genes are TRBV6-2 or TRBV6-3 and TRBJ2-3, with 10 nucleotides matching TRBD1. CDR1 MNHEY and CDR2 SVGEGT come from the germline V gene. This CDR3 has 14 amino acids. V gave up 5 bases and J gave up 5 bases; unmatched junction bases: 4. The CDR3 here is CASSPGTGEDTQYF. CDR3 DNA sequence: TGTGCCAGCAGTCCAGGGACAGGGGAAGATACGCAGTATTTT.

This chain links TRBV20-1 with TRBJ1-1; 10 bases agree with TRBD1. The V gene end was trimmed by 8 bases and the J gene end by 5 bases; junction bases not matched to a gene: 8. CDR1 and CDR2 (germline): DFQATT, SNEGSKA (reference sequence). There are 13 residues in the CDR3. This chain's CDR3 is CSTRTGGVTEAFF. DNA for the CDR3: TGCAGTACGAGGACAGGGGGGGTTACTGAAGCTTTCTTT.

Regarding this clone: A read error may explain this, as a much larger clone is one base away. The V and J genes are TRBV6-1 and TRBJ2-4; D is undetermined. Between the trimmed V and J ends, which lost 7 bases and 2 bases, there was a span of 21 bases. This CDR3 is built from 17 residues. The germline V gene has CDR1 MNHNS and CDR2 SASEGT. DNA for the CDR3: TGTGCCAGCATTCCCTACCGGCCCGCGAGACCCAAAAACATTCAGTACTTC. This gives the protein CASIPYRPARPKNIQYF.

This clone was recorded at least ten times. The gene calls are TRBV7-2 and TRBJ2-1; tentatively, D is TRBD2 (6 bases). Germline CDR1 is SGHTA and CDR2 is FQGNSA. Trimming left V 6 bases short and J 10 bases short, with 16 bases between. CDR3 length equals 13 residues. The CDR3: CASSERPGGEQFF. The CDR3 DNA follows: TGTGCCAGCAGTGAACGGCCCGGGGGAGAGCAGTTCTTC.

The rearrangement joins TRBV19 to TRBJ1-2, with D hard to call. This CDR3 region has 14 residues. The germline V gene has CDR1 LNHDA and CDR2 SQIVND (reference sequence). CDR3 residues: CAISILTENYGYTF. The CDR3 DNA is TGTGCTATTAGTATTCTGACGGAAAACTATGGCTACACCTTC.

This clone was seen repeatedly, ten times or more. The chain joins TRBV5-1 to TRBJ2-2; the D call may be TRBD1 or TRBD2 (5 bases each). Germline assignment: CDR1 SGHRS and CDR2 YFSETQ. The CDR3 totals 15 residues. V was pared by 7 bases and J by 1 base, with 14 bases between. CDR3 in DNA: TGCGCCAGCTTCATAGGGACGGGGAACACCGGGGAGCTGTTTTTT. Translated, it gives CASFIGTGNTGELFF.

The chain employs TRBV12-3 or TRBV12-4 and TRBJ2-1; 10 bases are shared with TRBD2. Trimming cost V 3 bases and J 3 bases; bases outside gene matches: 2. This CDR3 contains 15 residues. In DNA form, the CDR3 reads TGTGCCAGCAGTTTGTTAGCGGGAGGCTACAATGAGCAGTTCTTC. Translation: CASSLLAGGYNEQFF.

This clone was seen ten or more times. The CDR3 DNA follows: TGTGCCAGCAGTTTCGCGCGGGGTGAGCAGTTCTTC. This codes for CASSFARGEQFF. The chain recombines TRBV12-3 or TRBV12-4 with TRBJ2-1; TRBD2 is a possible D gene (6 bases). This CDR3 is built from 12 residues. V was clipped by 3 bases and J by 9 bases, with 9 bases between them.

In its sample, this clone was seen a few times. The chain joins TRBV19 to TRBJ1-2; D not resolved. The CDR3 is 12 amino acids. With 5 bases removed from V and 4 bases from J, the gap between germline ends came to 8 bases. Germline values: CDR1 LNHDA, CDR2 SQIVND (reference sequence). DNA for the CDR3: TGTGCCAGTAGTCCGGGATTCTATGGCTACACCTTC. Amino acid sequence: CASSPGFYGYTF.

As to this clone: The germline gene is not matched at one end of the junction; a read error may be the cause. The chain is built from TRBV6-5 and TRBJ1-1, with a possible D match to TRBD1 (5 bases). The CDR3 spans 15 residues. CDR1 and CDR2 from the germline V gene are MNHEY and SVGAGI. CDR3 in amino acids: CASSYLDGGLTESFF. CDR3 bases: TGTGCCAGCAGTTACTTGGACGGGGGGTTGACTGAATCTTTCTTT.

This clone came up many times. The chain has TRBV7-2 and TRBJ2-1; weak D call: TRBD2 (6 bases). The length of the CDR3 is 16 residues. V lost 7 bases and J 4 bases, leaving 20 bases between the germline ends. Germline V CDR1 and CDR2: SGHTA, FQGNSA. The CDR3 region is CASTSGSAGPYNEQFF. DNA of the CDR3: TGTGCCAGCACCTCTGGGAGCGCGGGACCTTACAATGAGCAGTTCTTC.

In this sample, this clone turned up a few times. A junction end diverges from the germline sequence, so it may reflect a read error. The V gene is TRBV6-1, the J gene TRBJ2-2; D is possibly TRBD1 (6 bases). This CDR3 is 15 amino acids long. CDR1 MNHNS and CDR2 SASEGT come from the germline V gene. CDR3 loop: CASRKGVPNTGDLFF. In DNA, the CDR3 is TGTGCCAGCAGGAAGGGGGTTCCGAACACCGGGGATCTGTTTTTT.

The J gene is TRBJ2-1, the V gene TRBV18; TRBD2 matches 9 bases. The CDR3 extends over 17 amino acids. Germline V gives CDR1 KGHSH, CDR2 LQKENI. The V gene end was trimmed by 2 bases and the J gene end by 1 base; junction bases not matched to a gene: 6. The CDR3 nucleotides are TGTGCCAGCTCACCAAGGCGGGAGGGCCGTTCCTACAATGAGCAGTTCTTC. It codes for CASSPRREGRSYNEQFF.

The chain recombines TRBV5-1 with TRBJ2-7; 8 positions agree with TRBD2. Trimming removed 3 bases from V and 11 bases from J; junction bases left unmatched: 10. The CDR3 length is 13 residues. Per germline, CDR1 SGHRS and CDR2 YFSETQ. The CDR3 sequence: CASSSGGTDSEYF. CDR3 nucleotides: TGCGCCAGCAGCTCGGGGGGGACCGACTCGGAGTACTTC.

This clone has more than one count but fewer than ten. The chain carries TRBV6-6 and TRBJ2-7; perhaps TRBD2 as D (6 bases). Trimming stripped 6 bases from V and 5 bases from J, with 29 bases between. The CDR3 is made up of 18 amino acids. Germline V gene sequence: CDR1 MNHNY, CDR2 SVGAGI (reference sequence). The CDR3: CASSSRRGSGMFVHEQYF. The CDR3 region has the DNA TGTGCCAGCAGCTCCCGGCGGGGATCGGGTATGTTCGTCCACGAGCAGTACTTC.

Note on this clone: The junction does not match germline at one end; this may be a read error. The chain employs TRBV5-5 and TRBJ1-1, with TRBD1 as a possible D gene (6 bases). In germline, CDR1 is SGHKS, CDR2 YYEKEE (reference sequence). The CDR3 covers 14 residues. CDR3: CAGSLLGGLDEAFF. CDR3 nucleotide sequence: TGTGCCGGCAGCTTACTAGGGGGACTCGATGAAGCTTTCTTT. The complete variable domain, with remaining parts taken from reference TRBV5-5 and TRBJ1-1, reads DAGVTQSPTHLIKTRGQQVTLRCSPISGHKSVSWYQQVLGQGPQFIFQYYEKEERGRGNFPDRFSARQFPNYSSELNVNALLLGDSALYLCAGSLLGGLDEAFFGQGTRLTVV.

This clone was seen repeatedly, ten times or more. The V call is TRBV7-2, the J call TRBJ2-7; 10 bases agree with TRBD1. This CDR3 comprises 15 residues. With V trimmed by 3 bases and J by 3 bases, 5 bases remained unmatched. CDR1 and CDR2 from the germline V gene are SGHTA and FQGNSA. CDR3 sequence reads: CASSFLGQGFYEQYF. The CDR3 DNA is TGTGCCAGCAGCTTCCTGGGACAGGGGTTCTACGAGCAGTACTTC.

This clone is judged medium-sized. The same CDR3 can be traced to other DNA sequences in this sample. The CDR3: CASNDRGRGYTF. As DNA, the CDR3 is TGTGCCAGCAACGACAGGGGTCGCGGCTACACCTTC. The chain combines TRBV28 with TRBJ1-2; 8 bases align to TRBD1. V trimming: 7 bases; J trimming: 8 bases; junction bases outside the gene matches: 6. Germline CDR1 and CDR2: MDHEN and SYDVKM. The CDR3 covers 12 residues.

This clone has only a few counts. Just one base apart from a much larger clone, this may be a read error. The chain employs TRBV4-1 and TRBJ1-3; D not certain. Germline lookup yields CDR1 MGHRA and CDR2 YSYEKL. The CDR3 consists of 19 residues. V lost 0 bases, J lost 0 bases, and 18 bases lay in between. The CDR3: CASSQDVYAEAGSGNTIYF. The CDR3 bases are TGCGCCAGCAGCCAAGATGTGTATGCTGAGGCCGGCTCTGGAAACACCATATATTTT.

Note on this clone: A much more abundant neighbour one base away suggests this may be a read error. As DNA, the CDR3 is TGTGCCAGCATCAGCCTAAGGGAGACCCAGTACTTC. Translated, it gives CASISLRETQYF. The rearrangement uses TRBV11-1 and TRBJ2-5; D not resolved. V shed 7 bases and J shed 5 bases, with 11 bases lying between them. The germline V gene has CDR1 SGHAT and CDR2 FQDESV (reference sequence). CDR3 length equals 12 residues.

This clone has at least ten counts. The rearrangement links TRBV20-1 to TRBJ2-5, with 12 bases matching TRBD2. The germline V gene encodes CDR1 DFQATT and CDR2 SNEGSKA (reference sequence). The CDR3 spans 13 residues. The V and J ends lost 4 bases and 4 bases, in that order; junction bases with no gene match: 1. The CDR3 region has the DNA TGCAGTGCTAAGGGACTAGCGGGAGAGACCCAGTACTTC. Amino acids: CSAKGLAGETQYF.